Below, 9 T cell receptor beta chains from the same sample are listed, as sequenced in a study of cytomegalovirus exposure and HLA in healthy donors. Use of 60 Vbeta and 13 Jbeta primers characterized the PCR. TCRdb keeps only in-frame clones here, not all; method: immunoSEQ multiplex PCR. This sample carries 150,000 to 200,000 clones, approximately 80% of them seen once, and the ten largest clones take 1.3% to 1.5%. Sequenced input: PBMCs. The receptors come from a girl aged 5 to 17 in good health and CMV-seropositive.

The V call is TRBV28, the J call TRBJ2-7, with D possibly matching TRBD2 (5 bases). Germline CDR1 reads MDHEN; CDR2 reads SYDVKM. The CDR3 has 14 amino acids. V was pared by 4 bases and J by 4 bases, with 14 bases between. CDR3 sequence reads: CASSSTRLRYEQYF. The CDR3 nucleotides are TGTGCCAGCAGTTCCACTAGATTGCGGTACGAGCAGTACTTC.

This clone was picked up a small number of times. The chain links TRBV4-1 to TRBJ2-1; TRBD2 matches at 9 bases. CDR3 length equals 16 residues. The J segment lost 6 bases and the V segment lost 2 bases, leaving 8 bases of the junction unmatched. Germline CDR1 is MGHRA and CDR2 is YSYEKL. In nucleotides, the CDR3 is TGCGCCAGCAGCCAACTAGCGGGAAGGAAACGCAATGAGCAGTTCTTC. Translating it yields CASSQLAGRKRNEQFF.

This chain joins TRBV5-1 and TRBJ2-3, with D possibly TRBD2 on 5 matching bases. With 0 bases removed from V and 5 bases from J, the gap between germline ends came to 13 bases. The germline gives CDR1 SGHRS, CDR2 YFSETQ. CDR3 size: 15 residues. CDR3 bases: TGCGCCAGCAGCTTGGAGGGAGAGTGGGGAGATACGCAGTATTTT. Its protein product is CASSLEGEWGDTQYF.

This clone has a handful of counts. The chain is built from TRBV5-1 and TRBJ2-1, with 11 bases that match TRBD2. With 5 bases clipped from V and 5 bases from J, the junction kept 6 bases outside the gene matches. CDR1 SGHRS and CDR2 YFSETQ come from the germline V gene. The length of the CDR3 is 15 residues. CDR3 sequence reads: CASRLGLAVDNEQFF. In DNA, the CDR3 is TGCGCCAGCAGACTGGGACTAGCGGTAGACAATGAGCAGTTCTTC.

V is TRBV5-1 and J is TRBJ1-2; perhaps TRBD1 as D (5 bases). Germline V gene lookup returns CDR1 SGHRS and CDR2 YFSETQ. V was pared by 4 bases and J by 4 bases, with 20 bases between. The CDR3 has 16 residues. CDR3 region: CASSRVSRVEGYGYTF. CDR3 DNA: TGCGCCAGCAGCCGGGTGTCCAGGGTGGAGGGCTATGGCTACACCTTC.

The chain combines TRBV1 with TRBJ2-1; the table's D call of TRBD2 was not tested on the DNA. TRBV1 corresponds to a pseudogene. CDR3 length: 20 residues. The CDR3 DNA is TGCACCAGCAGCCCAGCCTGGGCGAGGGCTAGCGGGAGTACGAAGAAGGAGCAGTTCTTC. Translating it yields CTSSPAWARASGSTKKEQFF.

V usage is TRBV2 and J usage is TRBJ2-3; D possibly corresponds to TRBD2 (5 bases). V lost 5 bases, J lost 3 bases, and 9 bases lay in between. The germline CDR1 and CDR2 sequences are SNHLY and FYNNEI. The CDR3 has 13 amino acids. CDR3 residues: CASSLLGTDTQYF. The CDR3 bases are TGTGCCAGCAGTCTACTAGGAACAGATACGCAGTATTTT.

This rearrangement joins TRBV5-4 to TRBJ2-2, with 8 bases that match TRBD2. The CDR3 sequence is 15 residues long. Trimming took 0 bases from V and 3 from J; bases not matched to a gene: 1. The germline CDR1 and CDR2 sequences are SGHNT and YYREEE (reference sequence). This CDR3 is CASSLGSGDTGELFF. The CDR3 bases are TGTGCCAGCAGCTTGGGTAGCGGGGACACCGGGGAGCTGTTTTTT.

The rearrangement links TRBV30 to TRBJ2-7; D gene uncertain. CDR3 size: 16 residues. The V gene lost 0 bases and the J gene lost 0 bases, with 15 bases spanning the gap. Germline V gene data show CDR1 as GTSNPN and CDR2 as SVGIG (reference sequence). CDR3 loop: CAWSVLLGFSSYEQYF. DNA for the CDR3: TGTGCCTGGAGTGTATTGCTAGGCTTCAGCTCCTACGAGCAGTACTTC. The variable domain in full, with the rest retrieved from reference TRBV30 and TRBJ2-7, is SQTIHQWPATLVQPVGSPLSLECTVEGTSNPNLYWYRQAAGRGLQLLFYSVGIGQISSEVPQNLSASRPQDRQFILSSKKLLLSDSGFYLCAWSVLLGFSSYEQYFGPGTRLTVT.